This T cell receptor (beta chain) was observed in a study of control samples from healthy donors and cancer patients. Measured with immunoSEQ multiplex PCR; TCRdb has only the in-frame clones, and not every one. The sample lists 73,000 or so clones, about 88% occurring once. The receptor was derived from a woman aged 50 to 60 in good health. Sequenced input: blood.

This CDR3 is CASSLNPGAGSDTQYF. The CDR3 DNA sequence: TGTGCCAGCAGCTTAAACCCCGGAGCGGGATCAGATACGCAGTATTTT. The chain uses TRBV7-3 and TRBJ2-3; 7 bases match TRBD2. Looked up from germline, CDR1 is SGHTA and CDR2 is FQGTGA. The CDR3 is 16 amino acids. Trimming cost V 1 base and J 4 bases; bases outside gene matches: 8.